This T cell receptor (beta chain) originates from a study of early T cells in non-severe SARS-CoV-2 infection. On the study more broadly: Sequencing targeted bulk RNA from unsorted whole blood, leaving chains unpaired.

Individual cDNA molecules carried attached unique molecular identifiers. MiXCR, applied by TCRdb to the 5' RACE reads, yields one record per CDR3 protein. Seen here are about 90,000 distinct CDR3 sequences, 9.5% to 15% observed once, and the top ten hold nearly 4.5%. This clonotype was detected ten times or more. Germline V CDR1 and CDR2: MDHEN, SYDVKM. Unmatched junction bases numbered 16, after V lost 4 bases and J lost 10 bases. CDR3 size: 19 residues. The sample in question was whole blood, obtained at baseline. The V call is TRBV28, the J call TRBJ2-1; 16 bases agree with TRBD2. The source of this sequence is an adult who was a healthcare worker with PCR-confirmed SARS-CoV-2 infection or an uninfected control (not recorded which). The CDR3 here is CASSSPPGGLAGGLSEQFF. The CDR3 nucleotides are TGTGCCAGCAGTTCTCCCCCCGGGGGACTAGCGGGGGGGTTGAGCGAGCAGTTCTTC.